A single T cell receptor beta chain is shown here with its context. As to time point: after trial treatment. Treatment noted: LDRT plus nivolumab, ipilimumab, low-dose cyclophosphamide and aspirin (RACIN trial). Nivolumab, ipilimumab, aspirin, low-dose cyclophosphamide and low-dose radiotherapy were given to donors. The data are from a study of low-dose radiotherapy and immunotherapy resistance in tumors. At the level of the study: With cycle 1 day 1 as the start, patients took oral aspirin 300 mg daily for four cycles.

Gene-specific TRAV and TRBV primers were used for first-strand cDNA, covering alpha and beta chains. The TCRs were subjected to amplification over roughly 18 PCR cycles employing a constant-region primer in conjunction with a V-primer adapter. TCRdb reanalysed the reads using MiXCR and keeps one entry per CDR3 protein. The table has around 33,000 distinct CDR3 sequences, under 55% seen once. This TCR derives from a male donor with gallbladder cancer. The specimen was PBMCs, collected after low-dose radiotherapy plus immunotherapy.

The CDR3 region is CASSQPTTGFGEQFF. In DNA form, the CDR3 reads TGTGCCAGCAGCCAACCTACGACCGGCTTTGGGGAGCAGTTCTTC. J is TRBJ2-1 and V is TRBV14, with D unclear. Trimming stripped 2 bases from V and 10 bases from J, with 18 bases between. Germline CDR1 is SGHDN and CDR2 is FVKESK. This CDR3 spans 15 amino acids.